Reported below is one TCR beta chain. These data originate in a study of shared T cell receptors in the human thymus. Germline CDR1 is MNHEY and CDR2 is SVGAGI. Trimming cost V 4 bases and J 3 bases; bases outside gene matches: 8. This CDR3 is built from 16 residues. The protocol was immunoSEQ multiplex PCR, while the TCRdb copy is restricted to in-frame clones and leaves out a portion. The sample includes 500,000 to 850,000 clones, around 87% of them seen just once. The sample was also reused in another study, on human thymus T cells. That paper adds: Healthy Finnish infants having corrective surgery for congenital heart defects served as donors. Obtained as resections during corrective heart surgery, the thymus tissue was then studied. Among unrelated individuals, related research reported thymic repertoires that overlapped highly.

This clonotype was obtained from a boy younger than two with a congenital heart defect. Sequenced sample: thymocytes. The chain recombines TRBV6-5 with TRBJ2-1, with 8 bases matching TRBD2. CDR3 region: CASSSPFSGNYNEQFF. CDR3 in DNA: TGTGCCAGCAGTTCCCCATTTAGCGGGAACTACAATGAGCAGTTCTTC.